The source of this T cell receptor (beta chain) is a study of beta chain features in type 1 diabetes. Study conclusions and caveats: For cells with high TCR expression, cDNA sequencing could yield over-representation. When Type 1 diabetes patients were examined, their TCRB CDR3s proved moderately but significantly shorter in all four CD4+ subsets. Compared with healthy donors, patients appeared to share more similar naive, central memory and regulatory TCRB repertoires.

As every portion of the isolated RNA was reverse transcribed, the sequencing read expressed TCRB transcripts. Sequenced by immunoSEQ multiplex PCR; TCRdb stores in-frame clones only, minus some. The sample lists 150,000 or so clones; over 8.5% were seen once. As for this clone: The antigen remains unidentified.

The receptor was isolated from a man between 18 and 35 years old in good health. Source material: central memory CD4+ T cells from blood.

For the CDR3, the DNA is TGTGCCAGCAGGCTTACGACAGGGAAGGGCTATGGCTACACCTTC. It translates to CASRLTTGKGYGYTF. The genes are TRBV2 and TRBJ1-2, with TRBD1 matching over 7 bases. The J segment lost 4 bases and the V segment lost 6 bases, leaving 11 bases of the junction unmatched. This CDR3 is built from 15 residues. Looked up from germline, CDR1 is SNHLY and CDR2 is FYNNEI.